Each of the 14 T cell receptor beta chains below was sequenced from the same sample in a study of T cells in Graves' hyperthyroidism and ophthalmopathy. Researchers amplified the TCR beta CDR3 regions from RNA transcripts. The primer set for the first-round RT-PCR of the TCR CDR3 was HTBI. One entry per CDR3 protein results from TCRdb running MiXCR on the multiplex PCR reads. The sample shows some 500,000 distinct CDR3 sequences, 14% of them seen only once. Material for sequencing was blood. These receptors all stem from a woman aged 18 to 35 with Graves' hyperthyroidism.

Many counts were recorded for this clonotype. V gene TRBV11-2 combines with J gene TRBJ2-1; a weak D match, TRBD2 (6 bases). The CDR3 is 13 residues long. Germline CDR1 and CDR2: SGHAT and FQNNGV. The V and J ends lost 8 bases and 9 bases respectively, with 17 bases between them. The CDR3 DNA sequence: TGTGCCAGCGGGACCTCTAGCGTCGCTGAGCAGTTCTTC. As protein: CASGTSSVAEQFF.

This clonotype was picked up many times. The genes are TRBV28 and TRBJ2-2, with TRBD2 identical over 13 bases. Germline-derived CDR1 and CDR2 are MDHEN and SYDVKM. J gave up 2 bases and V 4 bases, and 4 bases lay outside the gene matches. The CDR3 totals 17 residues. The DNA of the CDR3 is TGTGCCAGCAGTTCTCCGGGACTAGCGGGAAACACCGGGGAGCTGTTTTTT. The encoded protein is CASSSPGLAGNTGELFF.

This clonotype appeared many times. The rearrangement links TRBV10-3 to TRBJ2-2, with 8 bases fitting TRBD2. V lost 8 bases and J lost 5; bases outside the gene matches: 4. The CDR3 consists of 13 residues. Germline CDR1 and CDR2: ENHRY and SYGVKD. CDR3 in DNA: TGTGCCATCGGAGCGGGAGAAACCGGGGAGCTGTTTTTT. Amino acids: CAIGAGETGELFF.

This clonotype was recorded many times. The chain has TRBV27 and TRBJ1-4, with 7 bases identical to TRBD1. Germline CDR1 MNHEY, CDR2 SMNVEV (reference sequence). V shed 4 bases and J 8 bases; nucleotides not matched to a gene: 7. This CDR3 has 14 amino acids. This chain's CDR3 is CASSYKGRGEKLFF. The CDR3 DNA sequence: TGTGCCAGCAGTTATAAGGGCAGGGGGGAAAAACTGTTTTTT.

The J gene is TRBJ1-1, the V gene TRBV3-1, with 8 bases aligning to TRBD1. Germline V gene sequence: CDR1 LGHDT, CDR2 YNNKEL (reference sequence). Trimming removed 4 bases from V and 3 bases from J; junction bases left unmatched: 4. This CDR3 has 14 amino acids. CDR3 sequence reads: CASSRLDRDTEAFF. CDR3 bases: TGTGCCAGCAGCCGCTTGGACAGGGACACTGAAGCTTTCTTT.

This clonotype was seen repeatedly, ten times or more. The chain carries TRBV9 and TRBJ2-1; TRBD2 might be the D (7 bases). Per germline, CDR1 SGDLS and CDR2 YYNGEE. This CDR3 region has 15 residues. Trimming stripped 4 bases from V and 7 bases from J, with 18 bases between. The CDR3 nucleotides are TGTGCCAGCAGCTTTAGGGGGGAGGGGCGGAATGAGCAGTTCTTC. This gives the protein CASSFRGEGRNEQFF.

There are many counts of this clonotype. The chain combines TRBV11-3 with TRBJ2-2, with a tentative D call TRBD2 (6 bases). Germline V gene data show CDR1 as SGHNT and CDR2 as YENEEA. Trimming removed 3 bases from V and 1 base from J, with 12 bases in between. CDR3 length: 16 residues. This chain's CDR3 is CASSFMSGRNTGELFF. DNA for the CDR3: TGTGCCAGCAGCTTTATGTCCGGGAGGAACACCGGGGAGCTGTTTTTT.

In this sample, this clonotype turned up many times. The V call is TRBV2, the J call TRBJ1-1, with D tentatively TRBD1 (5 bases). Germline-derived CDR1 and CDR2 are SNHLY and FYNNEI. This CDR3 spans 14 amino acids. V lost 8 bases to trimming and J lost 3 bases, with 16 bases between them. The CDR3 protein is CASCPGTWDTEAFF. The CDR3 bases are TGTGCCAGCTGCCCCGGGACCTGGGACACTGAAGCTTTCTTT.

This clonotype was counted ten times or more. This chain joins TRBV3-1 and TRBJ1-2, with D perhaps TRBD1 (6 bases). The V end was cut by 4 bases, the J end by 4 bases, with 13 bases between. The germline CDR1 and CDR2 sequences are LGHDT and YNNKEL (reference sequence). The CDR3 is made up of 14 amino acids. CDR3 protein: CASSRGPSGYGYTF. In nucleotides, the CDR3 is TGTGCCAGCAGCCGGGGGCCGTCGGGCTATGGCTACACCTTC.

V gene TRBV12-3 or TRBV12-4 combines with J gene TRBJ2-1, with D perhaps matching TRBD2 (7 bases). The V gene lost 6 bases and the J gene lost 2 bases, with 26 bases spanning the gap. This CDR3 is 19 amino acids long. The CDR3 region is CASSSSSSKGGGPYNEQFF. In DNA form, the CDR3 reads TGTGCCAGCAGCTCATCGTCCAGCAAGGGGGGAGGGCCCTACAATGAGCAGTTCTTC.

Ten or more counts support this clonotype. V gene TRBV30 combines with J gene TRBJ1-4; D remains unclear. The CDR3 has 15 amino acids. Trimming removed 2 bases from V and 0 bases from J, with 10 bases in between. Germline CDR1 is GTSNPN and CDR2 is SVGIG (reference sequence). The CDR3, as DNA: TGTGCCTGGAGTTCGACATACGCAACTAATGAAAAACTGTTTTTT. This codes for CAWSSTYATNEKLFF. Full variable domain (missing parts from reference TRBV30 and TRBJ1-4): SQTIHQWPATLVQPVGSPLSLECTVEGTSNPNLYWYRQAAGRGLQLLFYSVGIGQISSEVPQNLSASRPQDRQFILSSKKLLLSDSGFYLCAWSSTYATNEKLFFGSGTQLSVL.

The chain is built from TRBV9 and TRBJ2-1, with D perhaps TRBD2 (6 bases). CDR3 length equals 15 residues. Germline CDR1 SGDLS, CDR2 YYNGEE. Trimming cost V 0 bases and J 8 bases, with 15 bases left between them. For the CDR3, the DNA is TGTGCCAGCAGCGTAGTGTCAGGAGGGGTCTATGAGCAGTTCTTC. Translation: CASSVVSGGVYEQFF.

This clonotype was seen ten or more times. V is TRBV12-3 or TRBV12-4 and J is TRBJ2-7; 7 bases are shared with TRBD2. Trimming removed 7 bases from V and 2 bases from J; junction bases left unmatched: 8. The CDR3 totals 14 residues. This CDR3 reads CASTHRDYAYEQYF. The CDR3 region has the DNA TGTGCCAGCACCCACCGGGACTATGCCTACGAGCAGTACTTC.

Many counts were recorded for this clonotype. The rearrangement uses TRBV19 and TRBJ1-4; 11 bases match TRBD1. The CDR3 is made up of 16 amino acids. V was clipped by 2 bases and J by 8 bases; unmatched bases: 7. Per germline, CDR1 LNHDA and CDR2 SQIVND (reference sequence). The CDR3 protein is CASSISPRTGGEKLFF. CDR3 nucleotides: TGTGCCAGTAGTATATCCCCTCGGACAGGGGGCGAAAAACTGTTTTTT.